These T cell receptor beta chains were read from a single sample in a study of cytomegalovirus exposure and HLA in healthy donors. TCRdb's table, derived via immunoSEQ multiplex PCR, lists solely in-frame clones and lacks some. In the table there are about 73,000 clones, over 70% of which are singletons. Sample: PBMCs. These receptors were obtained from a man in his 70s in good health and CMV-seronegative. CDR3s include the opening cysteine and the closing phenylalanine or tryptophan. The D gene is left open where the match is weak. A clone size is listed for some rows: how often the clone was seen (once, few, many), or a class if it is expanded.

j_gene | len | abundance | v_gene | d_gene | CDR3nt | CDR3aa
TRBJ1-1 | 13 | NA | TRBV19 | TRBD1 | TGTGCCAGTGGAGGACAGGGGGGGACTGAAGCTTTCTTT | CASGGQGGTEAFF
TRBJ2-3 | 14 | NA | TRBV5-1 | TRBD1 | TGCGCCAGCAGCTTGCCGCAGGACAGGGCCATACAGTATTTT | CASSLPQDRAIQYF
TRBJ1-2 | 16 | NA | TRBV4-1 | NA | TGCGCCAGCAGCCAAGGGGAGGGGGGGGGCGGCTATGGCTACACCTTC | CASSQGEGGGGYGYTF
TRBJ2-7 | 14 | NA | TRBV7-2 | TRBD2 | TGTGCCAGCAGCTCGGGGGGTTACTCCTACGAGCAGTACTTC | CASSSGGYSYEQYF
TRBJ1-1 | 18 | NA | TRBV30 | TRBD1 | TGTGCCTGGATCGGGGTTGGACAGGGCTTAACCCGGGCCACTGAAGCTTTCTTT | CAWIGVGQGLTRATEAFF
TRBJ1-5 | 15 | NA | TRBV30 | TRBD1 | TGTGCCTGGAGTGGTTCGGGGACAGGGATTCAGCCCCAGCATTTT | CAWSGSGTGIQPQHF
TRBJ2-2 | 15 | few | TRBV5-1 | TRBD2 | TGCGCCAGCAGCCCCATAGAGCGGGGTACCGGGGAGCTGTTTTTT | CASSPIERGTGELFF
TRBJ2-2 | 15 | NA | TRBV5-1 | TRBD2 | TGCGCCAGCAGCTTGGGACTAGCGGGGGCCGGGGAGCTGTTTTTT | CASSLGLAGAGELFF
TRBJ1-1 | 12 | NA | TRBV7-9 | NA | TGTTCCAGCAGCCCCCTTAACACTGAAGCTTTCTTT | CSSSPLNTEAFF
TRBJ2-3 | 16 | NA | TRBV5-6 | NA | TGTGCCAGCAGCTTGGAACAGGGCGCTAGCACAGATACGCAGTATTTT | CASSLEQGASTDTQYF
TRBJ2-5 | 14 | NA | TRBV11-2 | TRBD2 | TGTGCCAGCAGCTTGGATCGGGGGGGCCGACCCCAGTACTTC | CASSLDRGGRPQYF
TRBJ1-2 | 18 | NA | TRBV21-1 | NA | TGTGCCAGCAGCAAAGGTCTGCCTCGGGACAGGGCTAAGGGAGGCTACACCTTC | CASSKGLPRDRAKGGYTF
TRBJ2-6 | 15 | NA | TRBV6-5 | NA | TGTGCCAGCAGTCCAGGGGTCTTCGGGGCCAACGTCCTGACTTTC | CASSPGVFGANVLTF
TRBJ2-3 | 15 | once | TRBV7-2 | TRBD2 | TGTGCCAGCAGCGTAGGAGCGGGGGGCCCCTATACGCAGTATTTT | CASSVGAGGPYTQYF
TRBJ2-7 | 14 | once | TRBV10-3 | TRBD1 | TGTGCCATCAGTGATTTTGGGACAGACTACGAGCAGTACTTC | CAISDFGTDYEQYF
TRBJ1-1 | 13 | few | TRBV7-9 | NA | TGTGCCAGCAGTGACAGGTCGCCCACTGAAGCTTTCTTT | CASSDRSPTEAFF
TRBJ2-7 | 14 | NA | TRBV30 | NA | TGTGCCTGGAGTATCTCCAGGGGCGCCTACGAGCAGTACTTC | CAWSISRGAYEQYF
TRBJ2-5 | 16 | NA | TRBV5-1 | TRBD2 | TGCGCCAGCAGCTTCCCTAGCGGATACCGCCAAGAGACCCAGTACTTC | CASSFPSGYRQETQYF